This TCR beta chain was identified during a study of human T cells and chemical hapten exposure. This clonotype was counted many times. The CDR3 consists of 15 residues. The trim removed 4 bases at V and 3 bases at J, leaving 7 bases unmatched. Germline values: CDR1 SGDLS, CDR2 YYNGEE. The time point here: pre-sensitization, week 0. As to treatment: therapeutic diphenylcyclopropenone sensitization with weekly scalp DPC. TCRdb re-derived calls from the RACE reads in MiXCR, one entry per CDR3 protein. The sample has around 330,000 distinct CDR3 sequences, around 5% seen once. The source is a young woman with alopecia areata. Some clones in this sample may be carry-over from other donors' samples. J is TRBJ2-7 and V is TRBV9, with 10 bases aligning to TRBD1. Material: whole blood, obtained in connection with sensitization to the hapten diphenylcyclopropenone (DPC). CDR3 sequence: CASSPPGQGVYEQYF. Here the CDR3 DNA reads TGTGCCAGCAGCCCTCCCGGACAGGGGGTCTACGAGCAGTACTTC.